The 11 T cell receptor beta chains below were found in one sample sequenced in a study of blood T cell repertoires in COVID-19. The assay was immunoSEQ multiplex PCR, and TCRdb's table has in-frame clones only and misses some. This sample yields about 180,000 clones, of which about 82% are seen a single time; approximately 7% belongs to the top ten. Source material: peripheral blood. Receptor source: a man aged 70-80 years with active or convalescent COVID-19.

The DNA for the CDR3 is TGCGCCAGCAGCGGCGATGGCTCTAGCGGGGAGCTGTTTTTT. This encodes CASSGDGSSGELFF. This chain joins TRBV5-1 and TRBJ2-2; D not resolved. This CDR3 is built from 14 residues. CDR1 is SGHRS and CDR2 is YFSETQ in the germline V gene. V lost 4 bases to trimming and J lost 7 bases, with 14 bases between them.

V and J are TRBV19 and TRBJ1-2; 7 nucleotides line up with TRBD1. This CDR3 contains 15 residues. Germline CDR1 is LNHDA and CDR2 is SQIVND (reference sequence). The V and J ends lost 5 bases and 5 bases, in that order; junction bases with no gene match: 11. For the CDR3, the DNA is TGTGCCAGTAGTGCCGGGATGACAGGGCAATATGGCTACACCTTC. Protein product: CASSAGMTGQYGYTF.

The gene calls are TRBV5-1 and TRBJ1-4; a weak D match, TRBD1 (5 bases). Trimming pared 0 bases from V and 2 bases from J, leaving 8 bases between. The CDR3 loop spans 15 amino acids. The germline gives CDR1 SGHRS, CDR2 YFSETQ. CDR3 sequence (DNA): TGCGCCAGCAGCTTGGGCAGGGCCACTAATGAAAAACTGTTTTTT. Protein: CASSLGRATNEKLFF.

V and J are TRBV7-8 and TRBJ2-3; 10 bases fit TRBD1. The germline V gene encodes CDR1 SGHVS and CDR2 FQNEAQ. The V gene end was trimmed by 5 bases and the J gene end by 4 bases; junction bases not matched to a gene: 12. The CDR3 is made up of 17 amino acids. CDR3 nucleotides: TGTGCCAGCAGCCTCGCGCCTTGGGACAGGGGATCAGATACGCAGTATTTT. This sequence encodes CASSLAPWDRGSDTQYF.

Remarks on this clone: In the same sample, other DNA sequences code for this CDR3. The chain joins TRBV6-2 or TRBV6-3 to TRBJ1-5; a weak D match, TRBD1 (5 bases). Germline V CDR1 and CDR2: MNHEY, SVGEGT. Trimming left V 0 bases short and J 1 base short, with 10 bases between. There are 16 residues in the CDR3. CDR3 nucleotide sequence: TGTGCCAGCAGTTACTCAGGGGCATTAAGCAATCAGCCCCAGCATTTT. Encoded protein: CASSYSGALSNQPQHF.

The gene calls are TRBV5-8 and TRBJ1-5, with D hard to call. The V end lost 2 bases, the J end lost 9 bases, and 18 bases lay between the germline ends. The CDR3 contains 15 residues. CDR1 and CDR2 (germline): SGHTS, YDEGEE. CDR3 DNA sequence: TGTGCCAGCAGCTTCGGACGGACTCAACTCACGCCCCAGCATTTT. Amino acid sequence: CASSFGRTQLTPQHF.

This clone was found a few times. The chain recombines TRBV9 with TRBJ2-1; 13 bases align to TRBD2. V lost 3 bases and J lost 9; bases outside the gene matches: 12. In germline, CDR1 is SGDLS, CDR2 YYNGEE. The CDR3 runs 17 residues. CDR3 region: CASSAFSGLAGAGEQFF. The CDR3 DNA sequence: TGTGCCAGCAGCGCTTTCTCCGGACTAGCGGGAGCTGGTGAGCAGTTCTTC.

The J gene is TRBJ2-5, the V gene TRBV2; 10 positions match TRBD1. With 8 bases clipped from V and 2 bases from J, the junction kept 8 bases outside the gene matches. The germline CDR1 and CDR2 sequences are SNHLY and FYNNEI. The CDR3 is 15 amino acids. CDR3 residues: CASGGQGTRQETQYF. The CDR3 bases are TGTGCCAGCGGGGGACAGGGGACGCGGCAAGAGACCCAGTACTTC.

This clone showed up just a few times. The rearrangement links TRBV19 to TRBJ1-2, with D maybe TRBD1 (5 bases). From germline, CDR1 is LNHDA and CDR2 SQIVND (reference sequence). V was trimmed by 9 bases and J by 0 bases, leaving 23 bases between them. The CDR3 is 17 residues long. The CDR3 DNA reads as TGTGCCAGCTCCCCGCGGGGGGACCTTATTGCTAACTATGGCTACACCTTC. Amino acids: CASSPRGDLIANYGYTF.

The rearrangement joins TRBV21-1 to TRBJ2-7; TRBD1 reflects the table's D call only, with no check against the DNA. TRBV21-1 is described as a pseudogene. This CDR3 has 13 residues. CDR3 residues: CASTTQDSYEQYF. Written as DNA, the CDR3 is TGTGCCAGCACCACGCAGGACTCCTACGAGCAGTACTTC.

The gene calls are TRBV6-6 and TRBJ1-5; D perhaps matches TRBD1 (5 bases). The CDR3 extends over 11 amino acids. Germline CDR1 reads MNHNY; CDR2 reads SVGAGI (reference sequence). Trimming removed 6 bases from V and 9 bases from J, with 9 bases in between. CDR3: CASRDNGPQHF. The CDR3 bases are TGTGCCAGCAGGGACAACGGGCCCCAGCATTTT.